Below, one TCR beta chain is given with its context. Its antigen is not known. CDR1 is SGHVS, CDR2 FNYEAQ, per germline. V was cut by 1 base and J by 4 bases, with 7 bases left in between. This CDR3 has 14 residues. Among the donors, all were healthy bone marrow donors. These data are taken from a study of cytomegalovirus exposure and HLA in healthy donors. The PCR made use of 60 Vbeta and 13 Jbeta primers. Only in-frame clones appear in the TCRdb table, and some are missing; sequencing was by immunoSEQ multiplex PCR. This table holds 180,000 or so clones, about 79% found once. Study conclusions and caveats: Cytomegalovirus association was listed for 164 TCR beta chains. Several of the most significant clusters appeared, in a later analysis, to be linked to common viral pathogens. Association of some 18,000 TCR beta sequences with HLA alleles was found at 0.05 false discovery rate in a later analysis.

The chain employs TRBV7-6 and TRBJ2-2; a weak D match, TRBD2 (6 bases). The source of this sequence is a woman aged 45-65 years in good health and CMV-seronegative. Sequenced input: PBMCs. This CDR3 is CASSLDGGTGELFF. CDR3 nucleotides: TGTGCCAGCAGCTTAGACGGGGGCACCGGGGAGCTGTTTTTT.